This T cell receptor beta chain was recovered during a study of blood T cell repertoires in COVID-19. Seattle patients were enrolled while actively infected and followed longitudinally. The trim removed 4 bases at V and 1 base at J, leaving 6 bases unmatched. The germline V gene has CDR1 SGHRS and CDR2 YFSETQ. The CDR3 extends over 16 amino acids. In the original workflow: Counts of nucleated cells, estimated from reference gene primer amplification, were obtained. The assay was immunoSEQ multiplex PCR, and TCRdb's table has in-frame clones only and misses some. The DNA was the basis for D and trimming; V, J and clone size are from that table. This sample has around 370,000 clones, with about 89% found just once.

Sample: peripheral blood. The TCR was taken from a woman aged 50 to 65 with COVID-19, enrolled during active disease. V usage is TRBV5-1 and J usage is TRBJ2-1; 9 nucleotides agree with TRBD1. The CDR3 protein is CASSLTTGGSYNEQFF. The CDR3 nucleotides read TGCGCCAGCAGCCTAACGACAGGGGGGTCCTACAATGAGCAGTTCTTC. The full variable domain, in which reference TRBV5-1 and TRBJ2-1 provide the parts outside the CDR3, is KAGVTQTPRYLIKTRGQQVTLSCSPISGHRSVSWYQQTPGQGLQFLFEYFSETQRNKGNFPGRFSGRQFSNSRSEMNVSTLELGDSALYLCASSLTTGGSYNEQFFGPGTRLTVL.